This T cell receptor (beta chain) was captured in a study of blood T cell repertoires in COVID-19 (dated by TCRdb to the early 2020s). About the study as a whole: The collaborator samples originated in the United States, Italy and Spain and spanned the acute and convalescent phases of COVID-19. The material from the prospective study consisted of cDNA or gDNA derived from T cells, B-cell-depleted T cells, or PBMCs. Deeply sampled blood TCRbeta repertoires from subjects exposed to, actively infected with, or recovered from COVID-19 were included in the dataset. A freely available public database, intended as a resource for researchers studying the immune response to SARS-CoV-2, is where the repertoires were released. The samples were drawn from two sources: the first 160 participants of the ongoing ImmuneRACE study, and 1,000 to 1,500 subjects contributed by 6 global collaborators. Sample metadata almost always included a de-identified subject ID, COVID-19 status, age in years and sex. Where available, HLA class I and class II types were taken from metadata supplied by the sample provider and were not determined by assay-based typing. Results the study describes overall, beyond this receptor: The quantity of clinical and demographic metadata differed by source and by participant and was supplied without curation.

This clone was detected once. This receptor's antigen is unknown. Per-base quality was not reported, and no clone a single base away is much larger than it. Collaborating institutions collected whole blood in K2EDTA tubes following their own protocols. For TCRbeta analysis, collaborator samples were shipped as frozen whole blood, as isolated PBMCs, or as DNA extracted from either sample type. The immunoSEQ Assay, a bias-controlled multiplex PCR, was used to amplify TCRbeta CDR3 regions from genomic DNA. Turning to the authors' computational methods: Within the assay, amplification of reference gene primers was used to estimate how many nucleated cells each sample contained. To quantify the absolute abundance of each unique TCRbeta CDR3 rearrangement, sequence reads were collapsed and filtered. For each sample, productive Simpson clonality was calculated as the square root of Simpson's diversity index across productive rearrangements. In its TCRdb copy, this immuneACCESS table keeps in-frame sequences only and misses some clones. Where compared with another copy, unresolved V genes explain less than half of these, and the others have no known cause. Clonal size and the V and J genes are those of that table, whereas D and trimming came from the DNA. The sample records fewer than 500,000 clones, 80% to 90% of which are singletons. The ten largest clones capture over 1.1% of the sample.

The receptor comes from a woman aged 25 to 39 with active or convalescent COVID-19. Sequencing was performed on peripheral blood.

The nucleotides read TGTGCCAGCAGCTTCAGACAGACTGGAAACACCATATATTTT. Its protein reads: CASSFRQTGNTIYF. The chain is made from TRBV11-2 and TRBJ1-3; the D gene is perhaps TRBD1, from 5 matching bases. Deletion took 3 bases off V and 2 bases off J, with a span of 8 bases between the germline ends. The CDR3 sequence holds 14 residues, the cysteine and phenylalanine included. Just CDR3 DNA is preserved here, 42 bases in frame from base 1. From a lookup of the germline V gene, CDR1 and CDR2 are SGHAT and FQNNGV.